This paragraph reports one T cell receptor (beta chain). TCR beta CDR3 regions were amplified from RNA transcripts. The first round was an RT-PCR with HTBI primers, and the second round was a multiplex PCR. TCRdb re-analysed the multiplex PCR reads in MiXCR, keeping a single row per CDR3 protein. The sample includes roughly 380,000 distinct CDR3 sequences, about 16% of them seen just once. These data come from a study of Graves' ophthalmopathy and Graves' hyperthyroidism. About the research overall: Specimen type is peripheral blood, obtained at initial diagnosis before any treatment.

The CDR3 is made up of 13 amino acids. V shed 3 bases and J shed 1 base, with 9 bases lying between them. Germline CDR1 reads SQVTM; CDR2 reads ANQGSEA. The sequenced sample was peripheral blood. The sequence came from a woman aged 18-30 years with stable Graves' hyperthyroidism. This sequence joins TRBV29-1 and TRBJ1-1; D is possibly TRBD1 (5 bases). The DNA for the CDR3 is TGCAGCGTTGAGCTGACAGAGAACACTGAAGCTTTCTTT. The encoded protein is CSVELTENTEAFF.